The next 25 T cell receptor beta chains were all read from a single sample in a study of CD8 T cells in ankylosing spondylitis. MiXCR, applied by TCRdb to the 5' RACE reads, yields one record per CDR3 protein. The sample carries about 220,000 distinct CDR3 sequences, 20% to 30% recorded once. The sample comprised blood, either unsorted or a sorted T cell fraction (not recorded which). These receptors all stem from a male donor with ankylosing spondylitis or in good health (not recorded which).

This clonotype appeared many times. V is TRBV5-1 and J is TRBJ2-3, with D possibly being TRBD1 (6 bases). Germline CDR1 SGHRS, CDR2 YFSETQ. The V gene lost 0 bases and the J gene lost 2 bases, with 10 bases spanning the gap. The CDR3 has 15 amino acids. The CDR3 loop is CASSLGGGSTDTQYF. The DNA for the CDR3 is TGCGCCAGCAGCTTGGGAGGGGGTTCCACAGATACGCAGTATTTT.

A few counts support this clonotype. The chain joins TRBV5-5 to TRBJ2-2; D tentatively reads TRBD1 or TRBD2 (5 bases each). The CDR3 extends over 16 amino acids. V was pared by 0 bases and J by 0 bases, with 9 bases between. The germline gives CDR1 SGHKS, CDR2 YYEKEE (reference sequence). The CDR3 sequence: CASSLDPGPNTGELFF. The CDR3 DNA is TGTGCCAGCAGCTTGGATCCGGGACCGAACACCGGGGAGCTGTTTTTT.

This clonotype has just a few counts. The chain is built from TRBV20-1 and TRBJ2-7; TRBD2 agrees at 11 bases. Germline CDR1 DFQATT, CDR2 SNEGSKA (reference sequence). V dropped 0 bases and J dropped 4; count of bases not matched to a gene: 8. The CDR3 sequence is 16 residues long. The CDR3 DNA is TGCAGTGCTAGAGAACTAGCGGGAGTCTTTCTGTACGAGCAGTACTTC. It yields the protein CSARELAGVFLYEQYF.

At least ten counts were recorded for this clonotype. This CDR3 reads CASSLDGDSPLHF. DNA of the CDR3: TGCGCCAGCAGCTTGGACGGGGATTCACCCCTCCACTTT. The chain links TRBV5-1 to TRBJ1-6; no definite D call. The germline gives CDR1 SGHRS, CDR2 YFSETQ. This CDR3 contains 13 residues. Trimming left V 0 bases short and J 8 bases short, with 6 bases between.

The chain links TRBV12-3 or TRBV12-4 to TRBJ1-5; possibly TRBD1 for D (6 bases). The CDR3 loop spans 13 amino acids. The germline V and J ends were trimmed by 7 bases and 7 bases, with 14 bases remaining between them. CDR3 amino acids: CASNGQGNQPQHF. The CDR3 DNA reads as TGTGCCAGCAACGGTCAGGGGAACCAGCCCCAGCATTTT.

Many counts were recorded for this clonotype. V usage is TRBV29-1 and J usage is TRBJ2-7; D might be TRBD2 (6 bases). V gave up 4 bases and J gave up 1 base, with 23 bases separating them. The CDR3 consists of 17 residues. Germline V CDR1 and CDR2: SQVTM, ANQGSEA. CDR3 sequence (DNA): TGCAGCGTTGGATTGGCTAGCGAACCGACCCGATCCTACGAGCAGTACTTC. Encoded protein: CSVGLASEPTRSYEQYF.

This clonotype was seen repeatedly, ten times or more. V and J are TRBV29-1 and TRBJ1-2, with 8 bases aligning to TRBD1. Germline V gene sequence: CDR1 SQVTM, CDR2 ANQGSEA. Germline trimming cut 4 bases from V and 4 bases from J; bases unmatched to any gene: 5. This CDR3 is 13 amino acids long. The CDR3 here is CSVVSTGGYGYTF. The CDR3, as DNA: TGCAGCGTTGTTAGTACAGGGGGCTATGGCTACACCTTC.

This clonotype was counted a few times. This chain connects TRBV7-8 to TRBJ2-5; TRBD1 matches 9 bases. Germline loops: CDR1 SGHVS, CDR2 FQNEAQ. The CDR3 is 14 residues long. With 8 bases clipped from V and 2 bases from J, the junction kept 6 bases outside the gene matches. The CDR3 spells CASGEDRGQETQYF. CDR3 DNA sequence: TGTGCCAGCGGGGAGGACAGGGGACAAGAGACCCAGTACTTC.

This clonotype came up many times. V usage is TRBV21-1 and J usage is TRBJ1-4. TRBV21-1 is annotated as a pseudogene. CDR3 length: 12 residues. The CDR3 region is CASSKGGEKLFF. CDR3 sequence (DNA): TGTGCCAGCAGCAAAGGTGGTGAAAAACTGTTTTTT.

The chain has TRBV5-1 and TRBJ1-6; D might be TRBD1 (5 bases). Trimming took off 0 bases at V and 10 bases at J, with 11 bases between the two ends. The CDR3 is 14 amino acids. CDR1 SGHRS and CDR2 YFSETQ come from the germline V gene. The CDR3 region has the DNA TGCGCCAGCAGCTTGGCAGGGTCTGACTCACCCCTCCACTTT. Its translation: CASSLAGSDSPLHF.

This clonotype was detected only a few times. This sequence joins TRBV20-1 and TRBJ2-4, with D perhaps TRBD2 (6 bases). CDR1 is DFQATT and CDR2 is SNEGSKA in the germline V gene (reference sequence). This CDR3 contains 15 residues. Trimming removed 4 bases from V and 3 bases from J, with 16 bases in between. In DNA, the CDR3 is TGCAGTGCTAAAGCACCGGGAGAGAGCAAAAACATTCAGTACTTC. It translates to CSAKAPGESKNIQYF.

This clonotype has just a few counts. J is TRBJ2-1 and V is TRBV20-1; D is possibly TRBD2 (6 bases). This CDR3 has 14 residues. Germline CDR1 reads DFQATT; CDR2 reads SNEGSKA (reference sequence). V lost 1 base to trimming and J lost 7 bases, with 14 bases between them. CDR3 protein: CSARGPTRPNEQFF. The CDR3 bases are TGCAGTGCTAGAGGCCCGACTAGGCCTAATGAGCAGTTCTTC.

With respect to this clonotype: A junction boundary mismatches the germline segment, possibly from a read error. J is TRBJ2-3 and V is TRBV12-3 or TRBV12-4, with 16 bases that match TRBD2. This CDR3 contains 19 residues. The CDR3 here is CAISSYPGLAGGFPDTQYF. The CDR3 nucleotides are TGTGCCATCAGTTCCTACCCGGGACTAGCGGGAGGGTTCCCAGATACGCAGTATTTT.

This clonotype was found many times. The chain is built from TRBV12-3 or TRBV12-4 and TRBJ1-3; D is unclear. The CDR3 runs 15 residues. V was shortened by 6 bases and J by 4 bases, with 16 bases between the two germline ends. CDR3 DNA: TGTGCCAGCAGGCTTTACGACCTTTCCGGAAACACCATATATTTT. The encoded protein is CASRLYDLSGNTIYF.

This clonotype has ten or more counts. The chain couples TRBV6-6 to TRBJ1-2; D is unresolved. Germline V CDR1 and CDR2: MNHNY, SVGAGI (reference sequence). V lost 5 bases, J lost 4 bases, and 11 bases lay in between. The CDR3 covers 13 residues. The CDR3 nucleotides read TGTGCCAGCAGTCAACCGGGAATCTATGGCTACACCTTC. This gives the protein CASSQPGIYGYTF.

This clonotype was recorded only once. The chain recombines TRBV7-9 with TRBJ2-7; the match to TRBD2 covers 7 bases. The CDR3 consists of 15 residues. Germline loops: CDR1 SEHNR, CDR2 FQNEAQ (reference sequence). V shed 8 bases and J 1 base; nucleotides not matched to a gene: 11. CDR3 region: CASEKVGGWSYEQYF. In nucleotides, the CDR3 is TGTGCCAGCGAGAAGGTCGGGGGGTGGTCCTACGAGCAGTACTTC.

The chain has TRBV6-1 and TRBJ2-7; D unresolved. The CDR3 loop spans 15 amino acids. The V end lost 5 bases, the J end lost 0 bases, and 14 bases lay between the germline ends. Germline assignment: CDR1 MNHNS and CDR2 SASEGT. The CDR3 DNA reads TGTGCCAGCAGTACCAATCAAAAGAGCTCCTACGAGCAGTACTTC. The encoded protein is CASSTNQKSSYEQYF.

This clonotype was detected only a few times. The chain employs TRBV12-3 or TRBV12-4 and TRBJ1-2, with D tentatively TRBD1 (5 bases). This CDR3 is 14 amino acids long. Trimming stripped 8 bases from V and 5 bases from J, with 18 bases between. The CDR3 reads CASGPWGVGYGYTF. The DNA of the CDR3 is TGTGCCAGCGGTCCCTGGGGGGTTGGGTATGGCTACACCTTC.

This clonotype was detected ten times or more. This chain links TRBV29-1 with TRBJ1-2; D perhaps matches TRBD1 (5 bases). CDR1 is SQVTM and CDR2 is ANQGSEA in the germline V gene. The CDR3 consists of 13 residues. Trimming left V 5 bases short and J 5 bases short, with 15 bases between. The CDR3, as DNA: TGCAGCGTTACCAACGGGGGGGAGTATGGCTACACCTTC. It translates to CSVTNGGEYGYTF.

This chain links TRBV5-5 with TRBJ1-1; no definite D call. Looked up from germline, CDR1 is SGHKS and CDR2 is YYEKEE (reference sequence). V was pared by 2 bases and J by 4 bases, with 15 bases between. The CDR3 is 15 residues long. CDR3 residues: CASSLGWGVGTEAFF. CDR3 DNA sequence: TGTGCCAGCAGCTTAGGTTGGGGAGTTGGCACTGAAGCTTTCTTT.

The chain employs TRBV11-2 and TRBJ2-7, with 16 positions matching TRBD2. With 5 bases clipped from V and 0 bases from J, the junction kept 10 bases outside the gene matches. CDR3 length: 19 amino acids. Germline lookup yields CDR1 SGHAT and CDR2 FQNNGV. The CDR3 loop is CASSPTGTSGRASSYEQYF. As DNA, the CDR3 is TGTGCCAGCAGCCCGACCGGGACTAGCGGGAGGGCGAGCTCCTACGAGCAGTACTTC. The entire variable domain, with the rest obtained from reference TRBV11-2 and TRBJ2-7, is as follows: EAGVAQSPRYKIIEKRQSVAFWCNPISGHATLYWYQQILGQGPKLLIQFQNNGVVDDSQLPKDRFSAERLKGVDSTLKIQPAKLEDSAVYLCASSPTGTSGRASSYEQYFGPGTRLTVT.

The chain links TRBV20-1 to TRBJ1-5, with D maybe TRBD1 (6 bases). CDR3 length equals 14 residues. Per germline, CDR1 DFQATT and CDR2 SNEGSKA (reference sequence). With 7 bases removed from V and 3 bases from J, the gap between germline ends came to 16 bases. Written as DNA, the CDR3 is TGCAGTGGGTCAAAATCAGGGGTCAATCAGCCCCAGCATTTT. The encoded protein is CSGSKSGVNQPQHF.

This clonotype was found many times. The chain uses TRBV5-5 and TRBJ1-1; D ambiguous. The V end was cut by 4 bases, the J end by 8 bases, with 12 bases between. This CDR3 has 12 amino acids. The germline V gene has CDR1 SGHKS and CDR2 YYEKEE (reference sequence). CDR3 bases: TGTGCCAGCAGCCCCGGCTACGGAGAAGCTTTCTTT. This encodes CASSPGYGEAFF.

In this sample, this clonotype turned up many times. A junction boundary mismatches the germline segment, possibly from a read error. This chain uses TRBV7-7 with TRBJ2-1; D might be TRBD2 (6 bases). CDR1 is SSHAT, CDR2 FNYEAQ, per germline (reference sequence). CDR3 length: 17 amino acids. The CDR3 DNA is TGTGCTAGCAGCTTAGGGTCCCCGGGAGTAGGGTACAATGAGCAGTTCTTC. Translating gives CASSLGSPGVGYNEQFF.

CDR3 coding DNA: TGTGCCACCAGTGATGACCGGGCCTTGTCCAACAATGAGCAGTTCTTC. This translates into CATSDDRALSNNEQFF. This chain connects TRBV24-1 to TRBJ2-1; D unclear. Trimming stripped 3 bases from V and 5 bases from J, with 16 bases between. Germline V gives CDR1 KGHDR, CDR2 SFDVKD. This CDR3 contains 16 residues.